This T cell receptor (beta chain) was identified in a study of early T cells in non-severe SARS-CoV-2 infection. In the study overall: Sequencing was performed on bulk RNA from unsorted whole blood, leaving chains unpaired. Notes on the study in general: VDJdb-based matching was biased toward anti-spike CD8 responses and missed private and CD4 specificities.

Note on this clonotype: The antigen is undetermined.

Germline CDR1 is MNHEY and CDR2 is SVGEGT. The CDR3 is made up of 17 amino acids. J gave up 0 bases and V 3 bases, and 9 bases lay outside the gene matches. Tagging with unique molecular identifiers was applied to individual cDNA molecules. TCRdb independently ran MiXCR on the 5' RACE reads; one entry per CDR3 protein. The sample has roughly 48,000 distinct CDR3 sequences; about 4% are singletons. The sample comprised whole blood. The V call is TRBV6-2 or TRBV6-3, the J call TRBJ1-1; TRBD1 agrees at 8 bases. The clonotype originates from an adult who was a healthcare worker with PCR-confirmed SARS-CoV-2 infection or an uninfected control (not recorded which). The CDR3 reads CASSYPRGREMNTEAFF. CDR3 sequence (DNA): TGTGCCAGCAGTTATCCCAGGGGGCGAGAGATGAACACTGAAGCTTTCTTT.